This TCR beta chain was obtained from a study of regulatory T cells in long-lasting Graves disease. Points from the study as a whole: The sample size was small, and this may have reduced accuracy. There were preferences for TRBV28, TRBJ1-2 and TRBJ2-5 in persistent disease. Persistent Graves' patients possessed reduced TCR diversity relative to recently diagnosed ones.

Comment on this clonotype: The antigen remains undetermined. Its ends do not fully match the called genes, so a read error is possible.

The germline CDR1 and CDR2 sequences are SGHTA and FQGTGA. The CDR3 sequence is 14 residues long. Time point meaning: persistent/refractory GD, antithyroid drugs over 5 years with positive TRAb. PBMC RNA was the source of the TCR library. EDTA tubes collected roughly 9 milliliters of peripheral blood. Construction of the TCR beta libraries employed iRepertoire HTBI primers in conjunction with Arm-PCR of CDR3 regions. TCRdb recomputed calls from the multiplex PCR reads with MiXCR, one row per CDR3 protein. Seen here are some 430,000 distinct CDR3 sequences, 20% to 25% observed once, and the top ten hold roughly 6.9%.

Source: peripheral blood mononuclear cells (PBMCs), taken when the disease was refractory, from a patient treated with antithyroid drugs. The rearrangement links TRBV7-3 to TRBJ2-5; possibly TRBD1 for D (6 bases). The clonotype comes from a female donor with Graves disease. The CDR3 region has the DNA TGTGCCAGCAGCCCCACAGGGACCCAAGAGGCCCAGTACTTC. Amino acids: CASSPTGTQEAQYF.